A selection of T cell receptor beta chains follows, all from one sample in a study of CD8+ T cells in alopecia areata. Some clones are missing from TCRdb's copy, which holds only in-frame ones; the method was immunoSEQ multiplex PCR. The sample has about 200,000 clones; roughly three fifths are singletons. Sequenced material: CD8+ T cells sorted from blood. The source of these receptors is a human donor in good health. CDR3s include the opening cysteine and the closing phenylalanine or tryptophan. A D gene is named only where the DNA matches it firmly. Rows may omit the clone size; those that give it use once, few, many or a size class.

cdr3_nt	cdr3_aa	clone_size	j_call	d_call	v_call
TGTGCCAGCAGTTACTCTTACGGGGAGGGGGGCTACACCTTC	CASSYSYGEGGYTF	-	TRBJ1-2	-	TRBV6-6
TGCAGCGCTACTCAGGACAGGGAAACTAATGAAAAACTGTTTTTT	CSATQDRETNEKLFF	-	TRBJ1-4	TRBD1	TRBV29-1
TGTGCCAGCAGCTCCCAGGACAACCGAGCCAAAAACATTCAGTACTTC	CASSSQDNRAKNIQYF	-	TRBJ2-4	-	TRBV11-2
TGCGCCAGCAGTGCCCCGATGAGCGGACCCGATTCACCCCTCCACTTT	CASSAPMSGPDSPLHF	-	TRBJ1-6	-	TRBV5-1
TGCAGCCAGAAAGAGACCCAGTACTTC	CSQKETQYF	-	TRBJ2-5	-	TRBV29-1
TGCAGCGTTACGGGGGAGATGCTTGATGGCTACACCTTC	CSVTGEMLDGYTF	few	TRBJ1-2	-	TRBV29-1
TGTGCCAGCAGCCCAGGGTTTAACACTGAAGCTTTCTTT	CASSPGFNTEAFF	few	TRBJ1-1	-	TRBV7-9
TGCGCCAGCAGCTTGGAACTAGCGGGGGTCGGCTCAGATGAGCAGTTCTTC	CASSLELAGVGSDEQFF	-	TRBJ2-1	TRBD2	TRBV5-1
TGTGCCAGCAGCCCCCGGCAGGGCGCCTACGAGCAGTACTTC	CASSPRQGAYEQYF	-	TRBJ2-7	-	TRBV6-1
TGCAGCGTCGTTGTAGTAGGGGCAAGCACAGATACGCAGTATTTT	CSVVVVGASTDTQYF	-	TRBJ2-3	-	TRBV29-1
TGTGCCAGCAGCTTAGGCCTGGAGACCCAGTACTTC	CASSLGLETQYF	once	TRBJ2-5	-	TRBV13
TGTGCCAGCAGCTTGGGACACCCTTCGGAAGCTTTCTTT	CASSLGHPSEAFF	-	TRBJ1-1	-	TRBV13
TGTGCCAGCAGTTACTGGGAAACCGGGGAGCTGTTTTTT	CASSYWETGELFF	-	TRBJ2-2	-	TRBV6-5
TGTGCCAGTAGTACGGGTCTCGATTACAATGAGCAGTTCTTC	CASSTGLDYNEQFF	-	TRBJ2-1	-	TRBV19
TGTGCCAGCAGTGCCCGGACAGGGGAAGGTTCACCCCTCCACTTT	CASSARTGEGSPLHF	-	TRBJ1-6	TRBD1	TRBV6-1
TGTGCCAGCAGCGGCTCCAATCAGCCCCAGCATTTT	CASSGSNQPQHF	-	TRBJ1-5	-	TRBV25-1
TGTGCCAGCAGACTCGGTGAAGAGCAGTACTTC	CASRLGEEQYF	-	TRBJ2-7	-	TRBV7-9
TGTGCCAGCAGCTCGCCTTACTACAATGAGCAGTTCTTC	CASSSPYYNEQFF	few	TRBJ2-1	-	TRBV5-6
TGTGCCAGCAGCGCCAGTGGGAAGAACACTGAAGCTTTCTTT	CASSASGKNTEAFF	-	TRBJ1-1	-	TRBV9
TGTGCCTGGAGTGTTGGTGGATATCAGCCCCAGCATTTT	CAWSVGGYQPQHF	-	TRBJ1-5	-	TRBV30
TGTGCCAGCAGTCTAACGTTGGCCCCCTACGAGCAGTACTTC	CASSLTLAPYEQYF	-	TRBJ2-7	-	TRBV11-1
TGCAGCGTTGAGGAACAGGGGGCGGGCTATGGCTACACCTTC	CSVEEQGAGYGYTF	-	TRBJ1-2	TRBD1	TRBV29-1
TGTGCCAGCAGCCCCGGGAACACAGATACGCAGTATTTT	CASSPGNTDTQYF	few	TRBJ2-3	-	TRBV6-5
TGTGCCAGCTCACCGGGGAGGGGTCAGGAGACCCAGTACTTC	CASSPGRGQETQYF	few	TRBJ2-5	TRBD2	TRBV18
TGTGCCACCAGCACCGGGACTAGCGGGGCAGGTCGCGAGCAGTACTTC	CATSTGTSGAGREQYF	-	TRBJ2-7	TRBD2	TRBV15
TGTGCCAGCAGCTTAATTACAGCCCCGAGGGAGACCCAGTACTTC	CASSLITAPRETQYF	-	TRBJ2-5	-	TRBV11-2
TGTGCCAGCAGTGAGGAGCGCTCCTACGAGCAGTACTTC	CASSEERSYEQYF	few	TRBJ2-7	-	TRBV2
TGTGCCAGCAGCCCGCTTAATCGTCTAGACTATGGCTACACCTTC	CASSPLNRLDYGYTF	-	TRBJ1-2	-	TRBV11-1